This entry is about one T cell receptor beta chain. Its specificity is unknown. Measured with immunoSEQ multiplex PCR; TCRdb has only the in-frame clones, and not every one. Found here are over 90,000 clones, over 75% of them singletons; the top ten hold around 20%. The sample is drawn from a study of T cell responses to AZD1222 COVID-19 vaccine. Study context: Pooling was applied to second doses at about 4 or about 12 weeks.

The CDR3 extends over 16 amino acids. V trimming: 0 bases; J trimming: 0 bases; junction bases outside the gene matches: 4. The germline CDR1 and CDR2 sequences are MNHEY and SMNVEV (reference sequence). Study-wide findings and caveats: Breadth and depth of Spike-specific TCRs rose after two AZD1222 doses. Mostly white British, mostly female donors; authors suggested clonal diversity may be underestimated.

The receptor comes from an adult in good health. The sample was peripheral blood, taken on day 0 of AZD1222 vaccination. The chain uses TRBV27 and TRBJ2-7; the match to TRBD1 covers 8 bases. For the CDR3, the DNA is TGTGCCAGCAGTTTATCGGGACAGGTTAGCTCCTACGAGCAGTACTTC. Encoded protein: CASSLSGQVSSYEQYF.